This TCR beta chain was retrieved from a study of immune heterogeneity within non-small cell lung tumors. Points from the study as a whole: Recurrence of identical dominant CDR3 beta clonotypes was observed across intrapatient tumor sites, concomitant with site-unique high-frequency clones. Local tumor mutational burden correlated moderately but significantly with local T-cell clonality (R about 0.3).

Bulk tumor genomic DNA, roughly 600 ng per sample, was used as template. Multiple biopsies spaced far apart were taken from each primary tumor during surgery. Each patient presented with untreated, newly diagnosed non-small cell lung cancer and received curative surgery. The donors were patients with newly diagnosed non-small cell lung cancer undergoing curative-intent surgery. This clonotype was recorded a few times. Its antigen remains unknown. TCR beta CDR3 was amplified by multiplex PCR using 32 V and 13 J primers. TCRdb reprocessed the multiplex PCR reads with MiXCR, giving one entry per CDR3 protein. The sample yields thousands of distinct CDR3 sequences, roughly 21% seen once. The germline V gene encodes CDR1 MNHNS and CDR2 SASEGT. V shed 6 bases and J shed 8 bases, with 19 bases lying between them. The CDR3 loop spans 14 amino acids.

The TCR sequence derives from a female donor with non-small cell lung cancer. Input material: lung tumor tissue. This chain joins TRBV6-1 and TRBJ1-2, with TRBD1 as a possible D gene (6 bases). The CDR3 nucleotides are TGTGCCAGCAGGGGCCGGGCACAGGGCCGGGGCTACACCTTC. Protein sequence: CASRGRAQGRGYTF.